The next 9 T cell receptor beta chains were all read from a single sample in a study of blood T cells in healthy people across ages (dated by TCRdb to between 2015 and 2017). Library generation was performed with 5' RACE. TCRdb shows the sequencer as Illumina HiSeq 2500. A second PCR of roughly 7 to 12 cycles was run with a J-beta primer mix and a sample-barcoded 5' primer. Clones were called with MiXCR by TCRdb after fastp trimmed the public reads at Q25, and only in-frame beta chains were retained. Rows are combined by CDR3 protein, so each entry shows the most common genes and DNA. The sample has 1.5 million to 2 million distinct CDR3 sequences on record, around 35% of them singletons. The ten largest clones capture around 11% of the sample. The sequenced material came from blood. The receptors stem from a woman aged 30 to 39 in good health.

V usage is TRBV15 and J usage is TRBJ2-3; D not certain. This CDR3 region has 17 residues. Per germline, CDR1 LNHNV and CDR2 YYDKDF (reference sequence). V shed 0 bases and J shed 2 bases, with 15 bases lying between them. Written as DNA, the CDR3 is TGTGCCACCAGCAGAGAACCTTCGGCGGCGAACACAGATACGCAGTATTTT. This gives the protein CATSREPSAANTDTQYF. Supplemented by reference TRBV15 and TRBJ2-3, the full variable domain reads DAMVIQNPRYQVTQFGKPVTLSCSQTLNHNVMYWYQQKSSQAPKLLFHYYDKDFNNEADTPDNFQSRRPNTSFCFLDIRSPGLGDTAMYLCATSREPSAANTDTQYFGPGTRLTVL.

Points on this clonotype: A read error is possible here, since a much larger clone lies one base away. The J gene is TRBJ2-1, the V gene TRBV29-1; D not resolved. V lost 6 bases and J lost 10, with 22 bases in between. The CDR3 sequence is 14 residues long. Germline-derived CDR1 and CDR2 are SQVTM and ANQGSEA. The CDR3 DNA reads TGCAGCGTATACGACAACGTACGTACCTACGAGCAGTTCTTC. Translation gives CSVYDNVRTYEQFF.

The chain has TRBV5-5 and TRBJ1-5, with D tentatively TRBD1 (5 bases). Germline-derived CDR1 and CDR2 are SGHKS and YYEKEE (reference sequence). V was shortened by 3 bases and J by 6 bases, with 25 bases between the two germline ends. This CDR3 comprises 18 residues. In nucleotides, the CDR3 is TGTGCCAGCAGCTCCCACGTTCGGACATCCTCGAAGAGTCAGCCCCAGCATTTT. Its protein is CASSSHVRTSSKSQPQHF.

This clonotype turned up a few times. The rearrangement joins TRBV6-5 to TRBJ2-5, with 10 bases matching TRBD2. J gave up 5 bases and V 2 bases, and 8 bases lay outside the gene matches. CDR1 and CDR2 from the germline V gene are MNHEY and SVGAGI. The CDR3 spans 16 residues. CDR3 amino acids: CASSYEERGGQETQYF. As DNA, the CDR3 is TGTGCCAGCAGTTACGAGGAGCGGGGGGGCCAGGAGACCCAGTACTTC.

This clonotype was observed a few times. The V gene is TRBV20-1, the J gene TRBJ2-1; the match to TRBD2 covers 9 bases. The CDR3 length is 14 residues. Per germline, CDR1 DFQATT and CDR2 SNEGSKA (reference sequence). V lost 5 bases and J lost 5; bases outside the gene matches: 7. The CDR3 DNA is TGCAGTGCTCGTCCGGGACTAGCAGACAATGAGCAGTTCTTC. Translated, it gives CSARPGLADNEQFF.

The J gene is TRBJ2-7, the V gene TRBV5-1; 7 nucleotides line up with TRBD2. Germline V gives CDR1 SGHRS, CDR2 YFSETQ. V gave up 4 bases and J gave up 0 bases; unmatched junction bases: 7. The CDR3 runs 15 residues. CDR3: CASSHGTNPSYEQYF. Here the CDR3 DNA reads TGCGCCAGCAGCCACGGGACTAACCCCTCCTACGAGCAGTACTTC.

The chain carries TRBV12-3 or TRBV12-4 and TRBJ1-3; D might be TRBD1 (5 bases). Between the trimmed V and J ends, which lost 6 bases and 0 bases, there was a span of 18 bases. This CDR3 spans 17 amino acids. The CDR3 nucleotides read TGTGCCAGCAGGGGGGGGTTCGGAAGGCCCTCTGGAAACACCATATATTTT. The encoded protein is CASRGGFGRPSGNTIYF.

On this clonotype itself: A read error may account for a junction end that differs from germline. The chain has TRBV2 and TRBJ2-1; 12 bases map to TRBD2. CDR1 and CDR2 (germline): SNHLY, FYNNEI. This CDR3 is built from 17 residues. In nucleotides, the CDR3 is TGTGCCTGCAGTGCCTCTTTACTAGCGGGGGGATACAATGAGCAGTTCTTC. Protein: CACSASLLAGGYNEQFF.

This clonotype was counted only a few times. V usage is TRBV5-1 and J usage is TRBJ2-1, with 12 nucleotides matching TRBD1. The CDR3 is 14 amino acids. Losses at the gene ends were 4 bases for V and 8 bases for J; bases not matched to a gene: 4. In germline, CDR1 is SGHRS, CDR2 YFSETQ. This CDR3 reads CASSRGQGAYEQFF. CDR3 nucleotide sequence: TGCGCCAGCAGCAGGGGACAGGGGGCGTATGAGCAGTTCTTC.